This entry lists 30 T cell receptor beta chains sequenced from one sample in a study of post-analysis software for immune sequencing data. The antigens of these receptors remain unknown. Overall study findings and caveats: Comparison of patients with controls showed five or six TRBV segments more frequent in patients, TRBV5-6, TRBV5-1 and TRBV20-1 among them.

Prepared libraries of TCR beta cDNA carried unique molecular identifiers. TCRdb called the PCR reads again in MiXCR, with one record for every CDR3 protein. This sample yields approximately 730,000 distinct CDR3 sequences, of which about half are seen a single time; roughly 4.9% belongs to the top ten. Specimen: blood. These receptors all come from a girl aged 5-17 years with multiple sclerosis.

In this sample, this clonotype turned up a few times. This chain joins TRBV20-1 and TRBJ2-5; D is perhaps TRBD2 (6 bases). CDR1 and CDR2 (germline): DFQATT, SNEGSKA (reference sequence). This CDR3 region has 14 residues. Between the trimmed V and J ends, which lost 6 bases and 5 bases, there was a span of 19 bases. DNA of the CDR3: TGCAGTGCCCTCGTGGGGGGTCTGCGCGAGACCCAGTACTTC. It codes for CSALVGGLRETQYF.

This clonotype showed up just a few times. The J gene is TRBJ2-7, the V gene TRBV20-1, with TRBD1 identical over 10 bases. Germline V gene lookup returns CDR1 DFQATT and CDR2 SNEGSKA (reference sequence). J lost 2 bases, V lost 5 bases, and 6 bases had no gene match. This CDR3 region has 14 residues. The CDR3 here is CSAEAGTGAYEQYF. The DNA of the CDR3 is TGCAGTGCTGAAGCCGGGACAGGGGCCTACGAGCAGTACTTC.

The CDR3 is CNHSGSTDTQYF. The CDR3 region has the DNA TGCAACCATAGCGGGAGTACAGATACGCAGTATTTT. The chain carries TRBV20-1 and TRBJ2-3, with 9 bases identical to TRBD2. This CDR3 has 12 residues. From germline, CDR1 is DFQATT and CDR2 SNEGSKA (reference sequence).

The chain carries TRBV6-5 and TRBJ1-1; D remains unclear. The CDR3 contains 13 residues. Germline V lookup: CDR1 MNHEY, CDR2 SVGAGI. V lost 0 bases and J lost 0, with 2 bases in between. The CDR3 DNA sequence: TGTGCCAGCAGTTACTCTATGAACACTGAAGCTTTCTTT. It encodes CASSYSMNTEAFF.

V gene TRBV2 combines with J gene TRBJ2-1, with D unresolved. Trimming took off 6 bases at V and 7 bases at J, with 16 bases between the two ends. This CDR3 is 14 amino acids long. Germline CDR1 is SNHLY and CDR2 is FYNNEI. CDR3 amino acids: CASRDLRRANEQFF. The CDR3 DNA reads as TGTGCCAGCAGGGACCTCAGAAGAGCTAATGAGCAGTTCTTC.

The rearrangement uses TRBV4-3 and TRBJ2-1, with 16 bases identical to TRBD2. Trimming took 3 bases from V and 5 from J; bases not matched to a gene: 13. From germline, CDR1 is LGHNA and CDR2 YSLEER. This CDR3 is 20 amino acids long. This CDR3 is CASSQGLPGLAGGPDNEQFF. The CDR3 nucleotides are TGCGCCAGCAGCCAGGGATTACCGGGACTAGCGGGAGGGCCCGACAATGAGCAGTTCTTC.

Concerning this clonotype itself: A junction boundary mismatches the germline segment, possibly from a read error. This sequence joins TRBV7-9 and TRBJ2-7; TRBD1 or TRBD2 may be the D gene (6 bases each). Germline CDR1 and CDR2: SEHNR and FQNEAQ (reference sequence). CDR3 length: 14 residues. As DNA, the CDR3 is TGTGCCAGCAGCGGCGGGACGAGGGGGAATGAGCGGTTCTTC. This sequence encodes CASSGGTRGNERFF.

This clonotype turned up a few times. The chain couples TRBV25-1 to TRBJ2-7, with TRBD1 identical over 7 bases. This CDR3 contains 14 residues. In germline, CDR1 is MGHDK, CDR2 SYGVNS. After removal of 5 bases from V and 4 bases from J, the junction contained 8 bases not matched to a gene. Written as DNA, the CDR3 is TGTGCCAGCAGTCCGGGACAGTTGTGGTACGAGCAGTACTTC. The encoded protein is CASSPGQLWYEQYF.

The chain uses TRBV20-1 and TRBJ2-7; TRBD1 matches at 9 bases. Germline lookup yields CDR1 DFQATT and CDR2 SNEGSKA (reference sequence). The V and J ends lost 2 bases and 1 base, in that order; junction bases with no gene match: 6. The CDR3 spans 15 residues. The CDR3 region has the DNA TGCAGTGCTAGATTAGGGGACAGGGAATCCTACGAGCAGTACTTC. Translation gives CSARLGDRESYEQYF.

Ten or more counts support this clonotype. The chain carries TRBV9 and TRBJ2-7; D perhaps matches TRBD1 (5 bases). Germline V gene lookup returns CDR1 SGDLS and CDR2 YYNGEE. The CDR3 is 14 amino acids. V lost 2 bases to trimming and J lost 1 base, with 10 bases between them. The CDR3 region is CASSVQGNSYEQYF. The CDR3 coding sequence is TGTGCCAGCAGCGTGCAGGGTAATTCCTACGAGCAGTACTTC.

The V call is TRBV7-9, the J call TRBJ2-5; D is perhaps TRBD2 (6 bases). The CDR3 runs 14 residues. V was cut by 5 bases and J by 7 bases, with 17 bases left in between. CDR1 and CDR2 from the germline V gene are SEHNR and FQNEAQ (reference sequence). The CDR3 DNA reads as TGTGCCAGCAGCGAACTAGCTGGGGTGGGGACCCAGTACTTC. Amino acid sequence: CASSELAGVGTQYF. Based on the CDR3 plus reference TRBV7-9 and TRBJ2-5, the full variable domain is DTGVSQNPRHKITKRGQNVTFRCDPISEHNRLYWYRQTLGQGPEFLTYFQNEAQLEKSRLLSDRFSAERPKGSFSTLEIQRTEQGDSAMYLCASSELAGVGTQYFGPGTRLLVL.

This clonotype was counted between two and nine times. This chain links TRBV27 with TRBJ2-7; 10 positions agree with TRBD1. Germline V CDR1 and CDR2: MNHEY, SMNVEV (reference sequence). V dropped 6 bases and J dropped 2; count of bases not matched to a gene: 7. The CDR3 runs to 15 residues. CDR3 loop: CASSRGTGVTYEQYF. The CDR3 bases are TGTGCCAGCAGCCGAGGGACAGGGGTTACCTACGAGCAGTACTTC.

The chain combines TRBV7-8 with TRBJ1-2, with D possibly matching TRBD1 (5 bases). The CDR3 is 16 residues long. V lost 5 bases to trimming and J lost 3 bases, with 19 bases between them. CDR1 and CDR2 from the germline V gene are SGHVS and FQNEAQ. CDR3 region: CASSPPSSRVDYGYTF. DNA of the CDR3: TGTGCCAGCAGCCCCCCCTCTTCCAGGGTAGACTATGGCTACACCTTC.

The chain employs TRBV29-1 and TRBJ2-1; 13 bases map to TRBD2. This CDR3 is built from 14 residues. V gave up 7 bases and J gave up 6 bases; unmatched junction bases: 6. Germline V gene sequence: CDR1 SQVTM, CDR2 ANQGSEA. CDR3 sequence (DNA): TGCAGCGCTCGGACTAGCGGGAGTAGCAATGAGCAGTTCTTC. Protein sequence: CSARTSGSSNEQFF.

This clonotype has just a few counts. The genes are TRBV12-3 or TRBV12-4 and TRBJ1-1; no firm D call. With 5 bases removed from V and 7 bases from J, the gap between germline ends came to 11 bases. The CDR3 totals 12 residues. CDR3 bases: TGTGCCAGCAGTCCCCCAAGTGGTGAAGCTTTCTTT. Translating it yields CASSPPSGEAFF.

This clonotype was detected once. A much larger clonotype is one base distant, so this may be a read error. This chain uses TRBV12-3 or TRBV12-4 with TRBJ2-3; possible D gene TRBD2, 5 bases. The CDR3 is 14 amino acids. The CDR3 loop reads CASSLVSSTDTEYF. DNA of the CDR3: TGTGCCAGCAGCCTAGTGTCTAGCACAGATACGGAGTATTTT.

The chain recombines TRBV12-3 or TRBV12-4 with TRBJ1-2, with D hard to call. This CDR3 spans 13 amino acids. V lost 2 bases to trimming and J lost 4 bases, with 8 bases between them. This CDR3 reads CASSLTDLYGYTF. In nucleotides, the CDR3 is TGTGCCAGCAGTTTAACCGACCTCTATGGCTACACCTTC.

V usage is TRBV18 and J usage is TRBJ1-2; D unclear. Germline V gene data show CDR1 as KGHSH and CDR2 as LQKENI. Between the trimmed V and J ends, which lost 2 bases and 4 bases, there was a span of 11 bases. This CDR3 spans 14 amino acids. DNA for the CDR3: TGTGCCAGCTCACCAGCCGAGGGAGGCTATGGCTACACCTTC. Its translation is CASSPAEGGYGYTF. The whole variable domain, filled in from reference TRBV18 and TRBJ1-2, reads NAGVMQNPRHLVRRRGQEARLRCSPMKGHSHVYWYRQLPEEGLKFMVYLQKENIIDESGMPKERFSAEFPKEGPSILRIQQVVRGDSAAYFCASSPAEGGYGYTFGSGTRLTVV.

This clonotype has only a few counts. This chain links TRBV20-1 with TRBJ1-1, with D uncertain. This CDR3 comprises 15 residues. Germline V gene sequence: CDR1 DFQATT, CDR2 SNEGSKA (reference sequence). V was pared by 5 bases and J by 5 bases, with 21 bases between. CDR3 sequence reads: CSASQRLLKGTEAFF. The CDR3 nucleotides read TGCAGTGCTTCCCAACGACTCCTGAAAGGGACTGAAGCTTTCTTT.

The chain recombines TRBV29-1 with TRBJ2-1, with 11 nucleotides matching TRBD2. The CDR3 spans 14 residues. The V and J ends lost 7 bases and 3 bases, in that order; junction bases with no gene match: 5. CDR1 is SQVTM and CDR2 is ANQGSEA in the germline V gene. CDR3 nucleotides: TGCAGCGACAAAACTAGCGGGAGCTACAATGAGCAGTTCTTC. This codes for CSDKTSGSYNEQFF.

The chain uses TRBV12-3 or TRBV12-4 and TRBJ2-1; 12 nucleotides align to TRBD2. With V trimmed by 0 bases and J by 8 bases, 14 bases remained unmatched. The CDR3 sequence is 19 residues long. The chain's CDR3 is CASSLASNLAGGRWYEQFF. The DNA for the CDR3 is TGTGCCAGCAGTTTAGCATCCAATCTAGCGGGAGGGCGGTGGTATGAGCAGTTCTTC.

The chain links TRBV4-3 to TRBJ2-1, with 12 bases matching TRBD2. Germline V lookup: CDR1 LGHNA, CDR2 YSLEER. J gave up 7 bases and V 3 bases, and 7 bases lay outside the gene matches. The CDR3 spans 16 residues. The CDR3 DNA is TGCGCCAGCAGCCATCCTAGCGGGAGGGATTCGAATGAGCAGTTCTTC. This gives the protein CASSHPSGRDSNEQFF.

The chain couples TRBV6-4 to TRBJ2-5; possibly TRBD1 or TRBD2 for D (5 bases each). Matching the DNA end better, TRBJ2-7 makes the J call doubtful. Germline-derived CDR1 and CDR2 are MRHNA and SNTAGT. The CDR3 is 16 residues long. The DNA for the CDR3 is TGTGCCAGCAGTGACCGAGGGGCGTCTGGCTCCTACGAGCAGTACTTC. Amino acids: CASSDRGASGSYEQYF.

V gene TRBV30 combines with J gene TRBJ2-5, with TRBD2 identical over 8 bases. CDR1 is GTSNPN and CDR2 is SVGIG in the germline V gene (reference sequence). This CDR3 is built from 14 residues. The junction had 6 bases not matched to a gene; V was cut back by 2 bases and J by 4 bases. DNA of the CDR3: TGTGCCTGGAGTCCGGGGGGGGAGGGAGAGACCCAGTACTTC. As protein: CAWSPGGEGETQYF.

This clonotype was picked up a small number of times. The chain has TRBV20-1 and TRBJ1-2, with 8 bases aligning to TRBD1. The junction had 10 bases not matched to a gene; V was cut back by 0 bases and J by 7 bases. This CDR3 region has 15 residues. Germline V gene sequence: CDR1 DFQATT, CDR2 SNEGSKA (reference sequence). The CDR3 region has the DNA TGCAGTGCTAGAGATCAAGACAGGGGAGCTTCTGGCTACACCTTC. It translates to CSARDQDRGASGYTF.

The chain couples TRBV7-2 to TRBJ1-2; D gene uncertain. Germline V gene sequence: CDR1 SGHTA, CDR2 FQGNSA. Trimming left V 4 bases short and J 5 bases short, with 14 bases between. The CDR3 spans 14 residues. Here the CDR3 reads CASSSRTAEYGYTF. For the CDR3, the DNA is TGTGCCAGCAGCTCCAGGACGGCTGAGTATGGCTACACCTTC. Drawing the rest from reference TRBV7-2 and TRBJ1-2, the complete variable domain is GAGVSQSPSNKVTEKGKDVELRCDPISGHTALYWYRQSLGQGLEFLIYFQGNSAPDKSGLPSDRFSAERTGGSVSTLTIQRTQQEDSAVYLCASSSRTAEYGYTFGSGTRLTVV.

The V call is TRBV12-3 or TRBV12-4, the J call TRBJ2-1, with D unclear. Trimming took 8 bases from V and 1 from J, leaving 9 bases between them. This CDR3 region has 13 residues. The CDR3 reads CASAAMSYNEQFF. DNA of the CDR3: TGTGCCAGCGCTGCTATGTCCTACAATGAGCAGTTCTTC.

This clonotype was seen a handful of times. The chain couples TRBV6-5 to TRBJ1-5; perhaps TRBD1 as D (6 bases). The ends were cut back, 6 bases at V and 4 bases at J, with 16 bases in the middle. The CDR3 is 15 residues long. CDR1 and CDR2 from the germline V gene are MNHEY and SVGAGI. The DNA of the CDR3 is TGTGCCAGCAGAACCTACAGGGATGGGAATCAGCCCCAGCATTTT. Its protein product is CASRTYRDGNQPQHF.

V is TRBV4-1 and J is TRBJ1-1; possibly TRBD1 for D (6 bases). CDR1 is MGHRA and CDR2 is YSYEKL in the germline V gene. There are 12 residues in the CDR3. V lost 6 bases and J 3 bases, leaving 8 bases between the germline ends. The CDR3 DNA is TGCGCCAGCAGGAACAGGGACACTGAAGCTTTCTTT. This sequence encodes CASRNRDTEAFF.

This rearrangement joins TRBV7-2 to TRBJ2-5; no firm D call. CDR1 is SGHTA, CDR2 FQGNSA, per germline. The CDR3 is 14 residues long. The V end lost 7 bases, the J end lost 5 bases, and 17 bases lay between the germline ends. The CDR3 DNA reads TGTGCCAGCACTGTGGGTCCGGGTCCGGAGACCCAGTACTTC. Translation gives CASTVGPGPETQYF.